Included here is one T cell receptor (beta chain) sequence, with context. The data were produced by immunoSEQ multiplex PCR, yet TCRdb's version contains in-frame clones alone and is incomplete. Here the sample spans over 200,000 clones, about four fifths being singletons. This sample stems from a study of cytotoxic CD8 clonotypes in ibrutinib-treated CLL. Study background: Partial responses numbered roughly 25 and complete responses 2; after a median around 72 months, 14 stayed remitted and roughly twelve progressed. Investigators collected response samples after a median around twelve months of treatment, range 6 to 36.

The CDR3 has 13 residues. The V end lost 3 bases, the J end lost 6 bases, and 9 bases lay between the germline ends. CDR1 is MRHNA, CDR2 SNTAGT, per germline. This sample comprised PBMCs, obtained after 12 months of ibrutinib treatment. This chain uses TRBV6-4 with TRBJ2-1; TRBD2 might be the D (6 bases). This TCR derives from a human donor with chronic lymphocytic leukemia. CDR3 sequence: CASSEGDSNEQFF. CDR3 nucleotides: TGTGCCAGCAGTGAAGGGGACTCCAATGAGCAGTTCTTC.